The rows below give T cell receptor beta chains drawn from one sample of a study of identical twins. In TCRdb, the 5' RACE reads were re-called with MiXCR into one record per CDR3 protein. Among around 480,000 distinct CDR3 sequences listed, roughly an eighth were seen once. The data also belong to a second study, concerning yellow fever vaccine responses in identical twins.

The sequenced sample was CD4+ T cells sorted from blood. These receptors came from a woman between 18 and 29 years old in good health. Both conserved end residues are part of each CDR3. Each record gives: V gene, J gene, CDR3 protein.

TRBV28	TRBJ2-7	CASRGTSGTFYELYF
TRBV5-6	TRBJ1-1	CASSRPDALNTEAFF
TRBV3-1	TRBJ2-4	CASSLTETRAKNIQYF
TRBV6-1	TRBJ1-2	CASREGQGYGYTF
TRBV19	TRBJ2-1	CASSIGPAGGPEQFF
TRBV3-1	TRBJ2-1	CASSHPRSNEQFF
TRBV5-1	TRBJ2-5	CASSTVGETQYF
TRBV7-2	TRBJ2-3	CATLKRGPRDTQYF
TRBV28	TRBJ2-1	CASSERGREQFF
TRBV6-1	TRBJ2-7	CATQLAGGPREQYF
TRBV18	TRBJ2-7	CASSPGLAGAGEQYF
TRBV28	TRBJ1-4	CASSEGSATNEKLFF
TRBV7-2	TRBJ2-5	CASSFLRERETQYF
TRBV5-1	TRBJ2-2	CASSLERSTGELFF
TRBV12-3/TRBV12-4	TRBJ2-7	CASSFRGGGEQYF
TRBV5-6	TRBJ2-7	CASSLAEGSEQYF
TRBV2	TRBJ1-1	CASTGAFF
TRBV5-1	TRBJ2-5	CASSLEAGVSGTQYF
TRBV3-1	TRBJ2-7	CASSETGTGASSYEQYF
TRBV12-3/TRBV12-4	TRBJ2-2	CASRPTSGATGELFF
TRBV20-1	TRBJ2-7	CSARGTSAAYEQYF
TRBV12-3/TRBV12-4	TRBJ2-3	CATGVVAPGTDTQYF
TRBV28	TRBJ1-5	CASSNRNNQPQHF
TRBV28	TRBJ2-3	CASSFSGTGPGDTQYF
TRBV6-2/TRBV6-3	TRBJ2-1	CASSSRDRGIREQFF
TRBV6-1	TRBJ2-5	CASIPNKAIQETQYF
TRBV28	TRBJ2-4	CASSSTAVVNIQYF
TRBV5-1	TRBJ2-2	CASSMDRAGELFF
TRBV30	TRBJ2-7	CAWRQSDEQYF
TRBV7-9	TRBJ2-3	CASSLATSGRKDTQYF
TRBV5-1	TRBJ2-5	CASNTGTGETQYF
TRBV20-1	TRBJ2-7	CSARGNKGGSSTYEQYF
TRBV20-1	TRBJ2-1	CSARMVRGPSSYNEQFF
TRBV4-1	TRBJ2-1	CASSQPTRDPFF
TRBV6-5	TRBJ2-2	CASSSRTAYTGELFF
TRBV25-1	TRBJ2-1	CASSEYSGSGGYNEQFF
TRBV7-2	TRBJ2-7	CASSSLSGGPGREQYF
TRBV29-1	TRBJ2-3	CSAGQGVNTDTQYF
TRBV11-2	TRBJ2-1	CASSLATSYNEQFF
TRBV7-9	TRBJ2-1	CASSLAGTSRSNEQFF
TRBV15	TRBJ2-2	CATSRAGTPGELFF